These 26 T cell receptor beta chains originate from one sample sequenced in a study of blood T cell repertoires in COVID-19. Profiled with immunoSEQ multiplex PCR; TCRdb holds only in-frame clones, not every one. The repertoire has roughly 50,000 clones, roughly 90% of them found once; the top ten carry around 15%. The sample consisted of peripheral blood. The receptors stem from a woman aged 60-75 years with active COVID-19.

This clone showed up just once. The rearrangement links TRBV11-3 to TRBJ2-1, with 7 bases lining up with TRBD1. This CDR3 contains 15 residues. V dropped 4 bases and J dropped 4; count of bases not matched to a gene: 7. Germline V gene lookup returns CDR1 SGHNT and CDR2 YENEEA. Here the CDR3 DNA reads TGTGCCAGCAGCTCGCGACAGGGATTTTACAATGAGCAGTTCTTC. The encoded protein is CASSSRQGFYNEQFF.

The gene calls are TRBV19 and TRBJ1-5, with 10 bases aligning to TRBD1. Germline V CDR1 and CDR2: LNHDA, SQIVND (reference sequence). The V segment lost 7 bases and the J segment 7 bases; nucleotides outside the gene matches: 13. The CDR3 has 16 residues. CDR3 in amino acids: CASNPRGDRGLQPQHF. CDR3 in DNA: TGTGCCAGTAACCCGAGAGGGGACAGGGGACTCCAGCCCCAGCATTTT.

The chain links TRBV7-2 to TRBJ2-5; TRBD2 aligns across 7 bases. V gave up 2 bases and J gave up 4 bases; unmatched junction bases: 4. From germline, CDR1 is SGHTA and CDR2 FQGNSA. CDR3 length equals 14 residues. CDR3 sequence (DNA): TGTGCCAGCAGCTTAAATGGACTAGGAGAGACCCAGTACTTC. It is translated as CASSLNGLGETQYF.

The chain links TRBV9 to TRBJ2-2; D is ambiguous. The CDR3 runs to 14 residues. The V end lost 0 bases, the J end lost 5 bases, and 8 bases lay between the germline ends. Germline V gene sequence: CDR1 SGDLS, CDR2 YYNGEE. The CDR3 nucleotides are TGTGCCAGCAGCGTAGTAGAGGTAACCGGGGAGCTGTTTTTT. It encodes CASSVVEVTGELFF.

V usage is TRBV5-1 and J usage is TRBJ2-5, with D maybe TRBD1 (5 bases). The CDR3 has 15 amino acids. V was trimmed by 4 bases and J by 2 bases, leaving 15 bases between them. Per germline, CDR1 SGHRS and CDR2 YFSETQ. The CDR3 spells CASSPPTASQETQYF. Here the CDR3 DNA reads TGCGCCAGCAGCCCTCCGACAGCGTCTCAAGAGACCCAGTACTTC.

The chain couples TRBV5-1 to TRBJ1-1, with TRBD1 identical over 9 bases. CDR3 size: 15 residues. V was clipped by 1 base and J by 6 bases; unmatched bases: 7. CDR1 is SGHRS, CDR2 YFSETQ, per germline. In DNA form, the CDR3 reads TGCGCCAGCAGCTTGAGGACAGGGGATTATGCTGAAGCTTTCTTT. Amino acid sequence: CASSLRTGDYAEAFF.

The chain joins TRBV9 to TRBJ2-5, with 10 bases identical to TRBD2. Germline V CDR1 and CDR2: SGDLS, YYNGEE. The CDR3 is 16 residues long. V lost 0 bases to trimming and J lost 4 bases; unmatched junction nucleotides: 6. The CDR3 loop is CASSVESGGVGETQYF. CDR3 bases: TGTGCCAGCAGCGTAGAGAGCGGGGGGGTGGGAGAGACCCAGTACTTC.

The chain recombines TRBV18 with TRBJ1-6; the match to TRBD1 covers 11 bases. The CDR3 length is 18 residues. Trimming cost V 4 bases and J 8 bases; bases outside gene matches: 13. The germline gives CDR1 KGHSH, CDR2 LQKENI. This CDR3 reads CASSLRTGGWGVDSPLHF. Here the CDR3 DNA reads TGTGCCAGCTCACTGCGGACAGGGGGCTGGGGTGTGGATTCACCCCTCCACTTT.

This chain connects TRBV12-3 or TRBV12-4 to TRBJ2-7; D possibly corresponds to TRBD2 (6 bases). V lost 5 bases and J 8 bases, leaving 10 bases between the germline ends. The CDR3 consists of 11 residues. Here the CDR3 reads CASSLGRQQYF. CDR3 nucleotides: TGTGCCAGCAGTCTAGGGAGGCAGCAGTACTTC.

V usage is TRBV19 and J usage is TRBJ2-3; D might be TRBD1 (5 bases). Trimming removed 8 bases from V and 0 bases from J, with 15 bases in between. Germline CDR1 reads LNHDA; CDR2 reads SQIVND (reference sequence). CDR3 length: 15 amino acids. The CDR3 DNA reads as TGTGCCAGTGGATCTGGGGCAGGGAGCACAGATACGCAGTATTTT. It yields the protein CASGSGAGSTDTQYF.

The V gene is TRBV5-6, the J gene TRBJ1-5; weak D call: TRBD1 (6 bases). This CDR3 contains 16 residues. Trimming pared 1 base from V and 3 bases from J, leaving 14 bases between. Looked up from germline, CDR1 is SGHDT and CDR2 is YYEEEE. CDR3 in DNA: TGTGCCAGCAGCTTGTCGGGGGGGGCCGCCAATCAGCCCCAGCATTTT. Translated: CASSLSGGAANQPQHF.

A remark on this clone: Distinct nucleotide sequences in the sample also encode this CDR3. The chain joins TRBV2 to TRBJ2-3; 9 bases agree with TRBD2. V dropped 6 bases and J dropped 4; count of bases not matched to a gene: 5. The CDR3 has 14 amino acids. The germline V gene encodes CDR1 SNHLY and CDR2 FYNNEI. The CDR3 nucleotides read TGTGCCAGCAGGCCGGGACTAGCTTCAGATACGCAGTATTTT. The encoded protein is CASRPGLASDTQYF.

The chain couples TRBV30 to TRBJ2-3, with 7 bases identical to TRBD2. Per germline, CDR1 GTSNPN and CDR2 SVGIG (reference sequence). This CDR3 comprises 15 residues. J lost 3 bases, V lost 2 bases, and 8 bases had no gene match. CDR3 sequence: CAWSPRRGRTDTQYF. The CDR3 DNA follows: TGTGCCTGGAGTCCCCGGCGGGGGAGGACAGATACGCAGTATTTT.

The DNA for the CDR3 is TGTGCCACCAGCCGCCACGGGGCGAACACCGGGGAGCTGTTTTTT. It specifies CATSRHGANTGELFF. The rearrangement links TRBV15 to TRBJ2-2; a weak D match, TRBD2 (5 bases). The germline CDR1 and CDR2 sequences are LNHNV and YYDKDF (reference sequence). The CDR3 sequence is 15 residues long. The germline V and J ends were trimmed by 5 bases and 0 bases, with 10 bases remaining between them. Full variable domain (missing parts from reference TRBV15 and TRBJ2-2): DAMVIQNPRYQVTQFGKPVTLSCSQTLNHNVMYWYQQKSSQAPKLLFHYYDKDFNNEADTPDNFQSRRPNTSFCFLDIRSPGLGDTAMYLCATSRHGANTGELFFGEGSRLTVL.

The chain links TRBV5-1 to TRBJ1-4; 9 nucleotides line up with TRBD1. Trimming removed 4 bases from V and 7 bases from J; junction bases left unmatched: 5. CDR3 length: 14 residues. Germline V lookup: CDR1 SGHRS, CDR2 YFSETQ. The CDR3 reads CASSGGQGGEKLFF. CDR3 bases: TGCGCCAGCAGCGGGGGACAGGGAGGTGAAAAACTGTTTTTT. Full variable domain (remainder filled in from reference TRBV5-1 and TRBJ1-4): KAGVTQTPRYLIKTRGQQVTLSCSPISGHRSVSWYQQTPGQGLQFLFEYFSETQRNKGNFPGRFSGRQFSNSRSEMNVSTLELGDSALYLCASSGGQGGEKLFFGSGTQLSVL.

This chain uses TRBV10-3 with TRBJ2-3; D is ambiguous. This CDR3 is built from 13 residues. Germline V gene sequence: CDR1 ENHRY, CDR2 SYGVKD. V lost 4 bases to trimming and J lost 0 bases, with 5 bases between them. The CDR3, as DNA: TGTGCCATCAGTGGTACTAGCACAGATACGCAGTATTTT. Its protein is CAISGTSTDTQYF.

V and J are TRBV6-1 and TRBJ2-1; 8 positions match TRBD1. With V trimmed by 1 base and J by 0 bases, 11 bases remained unmatched. From germline, CDR1 is MNHNS and CDR2 SASEGT. The CDR3 extends over 19 amino acids. DNA for the CDR3: TGTGCCAGCAGTGAAGAAGGGACAGGCCCCCCGAGCTCCTACAATGAGCAGTTCTTC. This translates into CASSEEGTGPPSSYNEQFF.

The genes are TRBV2 and TRBJ2-1; 12 bases fit TRBD2. The CDR3 is 17 residues long. V dropped 3 bases and J dropped 7; count of bases not matched to a gene: 10. Per germline, CDR1 SNHLY and CDR2 FYNNEI. CDR3 loop: CASSEGSGLAGLNEQFF. CDR3 in DNA: TGTGCCAGCAGTGAGGGTAGTGGACTAGCGGGGTTGAATGAGCAGTTCTTC.

The V and J genes are TRBV30 and TRBJ1-3; D remains ambiguous. V lost 6 bases and J 3 bases, leaving 9 bases between the germline ends. The CDR3 contains 12 residues. Germline loops: CDR1 GTSNPN, CDR2 SVGIG (reference sequence). CDR3 loop: CACKNSGNTIYF. The CDR3 nucleotides read TGTGCCTGCAAAAATAGTGGAAACACCATATATTTT.

V usage is TRBV5-1 and J usage is TRBJ2-4; 7 bases map to TRBD2. Germline trimming cut 4 bases from V and 2 bases from J; bases unmatched to any gene: 6. This CDR3 comprises 15 residues. Germline V gives CDR1 SGHRS, CDR2 YFSETQ. CDR3 DNA: TGCGCCAGCAGCCCGCGGGGAGGGACCAAAAACATTCAGTACTTC. It specifies CASSPRGGTKNIQYF.

The chain is built from TRBV7-2 and TRBJ2-7; possibly TRBD2 for D (5 bases). There are 14 residues in the CDR3. The germline V gene encodes CDR1 SGHTA and CDR2 FQGNSA. The V and J ends lost 4 bases and 0 bases respectively, with 10 bases between them. CDR3 nucleotides: TGTGCCAGCAGCTCCGGGGTAAGCTCCTACGAGCAGTACTTC. Its translation: CASSSGVSSYEQYF.

About this clone: This CDR3 is also generated by other DNA sequences in the sample. The chain couples TRBV7-9 to TRBJ2-7; no firm D call. The germline V gene has CDR1 SEHNR and CDR2 FQNEAQ (reference sequence). Trimming stripped 5 bases from V and 2 bases from J, with 4 bases between. The CDR3 has 11 residues. The CDR3 nucleotides read TGTGCCAGCAGCCCTACCTACGAGCAGTACTTC. This encodes CASSPTYEQYF.

The CDR3 loop is CASSPSTSLSPLHF. The CDR3 DNA sequence: TGTGCCAGCAGCCCCTCAACAAGTCTCTCACCCCTCCACTTT. This chain joins TRBV9 and TRBJ1-6, with D unclear. Trimming stripped 4 bases from V and 10 bases from J, with 15 bases between. Germline assignment: CDR1 SGDLS and CDR2 YYNGEE. This CDR3 is built from 14 residues.

This chain links TRBV10-1 with TRBJ2-2, with TRBD1 identical over 7 bases. This CDR3 spans 13 amino acids. CDR1 and CDR2 from the germline V gene are WNHNN and SYGVQD (reference sequence). The ends lost 8 bases at V and 6 bases at J; junction bases unmatched: 6. CDR3 DNA: TGCGCCAGCGACAGGGAGTCGCCCGGGGAGCTGTTTTTT. Protein: CASDRESPGELFF.

The V call is TRBV6-1, the J call TRBJ1-3, with no clear D. CDR1 and CDR2 (germline): MNHNS, SASEGT. The CDR3 covers 17 residues. Trimming shortened V by 2 bases and J by 1 base, and 15 bases separated the two germline ends. This chain's CDR3 is CASSEFPAELSGNTIYF. The CDR3 nucleotides are TGTGCCAGCAGTGAATTCCCCGCTGAACTTTCTGGAAACACCATATATTTT.

The rearrangement links TRBV5-4 to TRBJ2-5; 8 nucleotides agree with TRBD2. Germline CDR1 and CDR2: SGHNT and YYREEE (reference sequence). With V trimmed by 3 bases and J by 4 bases, 8 bases remained unmatched. The CDR3 has 15 amino acids. The CDR3 nucleotides are TGTGCCAGCAGCTCCTCCCTAGCGGGCGCAGAGACCCAGTACTTC. Encoded protein: CASSSSLAGAETQYF.